This T cell receptor (beta chain) originates from a study of CD4 and CD8 cells across lung adenocarcinoma regions (dated by TCRdb to 2016 to 2019). For the study in its entirety: Intratumor heterogeneity of the T cell receptor repertoire was examined by comparing tumor centers with tumor margins.

By share, this clonotype ranks as medium-sized (0.01 to 0.1%). No antigen is known for it. No base quality values were provided; no much bigger clone lies one nucleotide off. Libraries were constructed by PCR. The sample was run on a HiSeq X Ten. TCRdb took the public reads, trimmed them with fastp at Q25, ran MiXCR for clone calling and kept in-frame beta chains. Identical CDR3 protein sequences are pooled into one entry, listed with their most common genes and DNA. This sample comprises about 23,000 distinct CDR3 sequences, approximately 52% of them detected only once. The ten largest make up about 21% of the sample. The donors were patients who had localized lung adenocarcinoma, which is a subtype of non-small cell lung cancer. The centers of localized lung adenocarcinomas were where the samples came from. For TCR repertoire analysis, CD4+ T cells from tumor tissue were profiled separately from CD8+ T cells.

The CDR3 starts with the cysteine, ends with the phenylalanine, and has 14 residues. The kept DNA is CDR3 alone, 42 bases in frame from the first base. The germline V gene supplies CDR1 WSHSY and CDR2 SAAADI. Sequences were obtained from CD4+ T cells from the center of a lung tumor. The cell subset or site label for this specimen denotes: tumor center region. This chain is built from TRBV10-2 and TRBJ2-1; no D gene call is confident. The DNA end favors TRBJ2-5, so the J call may be wrong. The sequence derives from a male donor with lung adenocarcinoma. The CD4 and CD8 labels of this study may be unreliable. The nucleotides are TGCGCCAGCAGTGAAAGGCGATCCGGGGAGACCCAGTACTTC. Its protein is CASSERRSGETQYF.